Listed below are T cell receptor beta chains from one sample, sequenced in a study of T cells after yellow fever vaccination. TCRdb passed the 5' RACE reads through MiXCR, listing each CDR3 protein once. The table shows fewer than 650,000 distinct CDR3 sequences, with about a fifth occurring only once. Sequenced material: PBMCs, taken approximately 22 days after the first yellow fever vaccination. These TCRs come from a man aged 18 to 30 who received the YFV17D yellow fever vaccine. CDR3s include the opening cysteine and the closing phenylalanine or tryptophan. The D gene is left open where the match is weak. Expanded clones are given a class, and other clones once, few, many or no size at all.

d_gene	v_gene	abundance	j_gene	CDR3aa	CDR3nt
TRBD1	TRBV24-1	few	TRBJ2-5	CATSGDRGLQETQYF	TGTGCCACCAGTGGAGACAGGGGGCTACAAGAGACCCAGTACTTC
-	TRBV20-1	-	TRBJ1-4	CSARQAQRKLFF	TGCAGTGCCCGACAGGCCCAACGAAAACTGTTTTTT
-	TRBV9	-	TRBJ1-3	CASSAFGGLSSGNTIYF	TGTGCCAGCAGCGCTTTCGGCGGGTTGAGCTCTGGAAACACCATATATTTT
TRBD2	TRBV20-1	-	TRBJ2-1	CSATERGGLREQFF	TGCAGTGCCACCGAGCGGGGGGGCTTGCGTGAGCAGTTCTTC
TRBD2	TRBV20-1	-	TRBJ2-3	CSAPLLAGGRDTQYF	TGCAGTGCTCCCCTACTAGCGGGGGGAAGAGATACGCAGTATTTT
-	TRBV4-3	many	TRBJ1-5	CASSQEGQPQHF	TGCGCCAGCAGCCAAGAGGGTCAGCCCCAGCATTTT
TRBD2	TRBV7-2	many	TRBJ2-3	CASTVHRGGGTDTQYF	TGTGCCAGCACCGTACACCGGGGGGGAGGGACAGATACGCAGTATTTT
TRBD1	TRBV20-1	few	TRBJ1-1	CSASRGQGYTEAFF	TGCAGTGCTAGTCGGGGACAGGGGTACACTGAAGCTTTCTTT
TRBD2	TRBV4-2	few	TRBJ2-3	CASSQEQPGLEADTQYF	TGTGCCAGCAGCCAAGAACAGCCAGGACTAGAGGCAGATACGCAGTATTTT
-	TRBV6-4	-	TRBJ2-3	CASSGDATDTQYF	TGTGCCAGCAGTGGGGACGCAACAGATACGCAGTATTTT
TRBD1	TRBV4-3	few	TRBJ1-2	CASSHDGQGKGKEAGYTF	TGCGCCAGCAGCCACGATGGACAGGGAAAAGGGAAAGAGGCTGGCTACACCTTC
-	TRBV11-2	-	TRBJ1-6	CASSSLGRGYNSPLHF	TGTGCCAGCAGCTCCCTCGGACGGGGATATAATTCACCCCTCCACTTT
-	TRBV15	-	TRBJ2-7	CATSRDLFSAYEQYF	TGTGCCACCAGCAGAGATTTGTTCAGCGCGTACGAGCAGTACTTC
TRBD2	TRBV11-2	-	TRBJ2-5	CASSARTSGEETQYF	TGTGCCAGCAGCGCCCGAACTAGCGGGGAAGAGACCCAGTACTTC
-	TRBV10-2	few	TRBJ2-3	CASSEIRVTDTQYF	TGCGCCAGCAGTGAAATCCGGGTCACAGATACGCAGTATTTT
-	TRBV12-3/TRBV12-4	-	TRBJ1-6	CASSFRISNSPLHF	TGTGCCAGCAGTTTCAGGATCTCGAATTCACCCCTCCACTTT
TRBD2	TRBV7-2	many	TRBJ2-5	CASSPWTSQETQYF	TGTGCCAGCAGCCCCTGGACTAGCCAAGAGACCCAGTACTTC
TRBD1	TRBV5-4	-	TRBJ2-7	CASNSRDRRDEQYF	TGTGCCAGCAATAGCCGGGACAGGCGGGACGAGCAGTACTTC
-	TRBV20-1	few	TRBJ1-5	CSASGGQPQHF	TGCAGTGCTAGCGGGGGTCAGCCCCAGCATTTT
-	TRBV6-1	few	TRBJ1-1	CASRTAGGTEAFF	TGTGCCAGCAGAACCGCGGGGGGCACTGAAGCTTTCTTT
-	TRBV21-1	-	TRBJ2-3	CASSNRGCTDTQYF	TGTGCCAGCAGCAACAGGGGGTGCACAGATACGCAGTATTTT
-	TRBV5-1	-	TRBJ1-1	CASSGQMNTEAFF	TGCGCCAGCAGCGGGCAGATGAACACTGAAGCTTTCTTT
TRBD1	TRBV3-1	-	TRBJ1-2	CASSPTQGALSYGYTF	TGTGCCAGCAGCCCAACACAGGGGGCGCTGAGCTATGGCTACACCTTC
TRBD1	TRBV18	few	TRBJ1-2	CASSPPGSYRGLYGYTF	TGTGCCAGCTCACCACCGGGATCTTACAGGGGGCTCTATGGCTACACCTTC
-	TRBV12-3/TRBV12-4	few	TRBJ2-2	CASSHSTGELFF	TGTGCCAGCAGCCACAGCACCGGGGAGCTGTTTTTT
TRBD1	TRBV5-6	-	TRBJ2-7	CASSLGGQGALYEQYF	TGTGCCAGCAGCTTGGGGGGACAGGGAGCCCTCTACGAGCAGTACTTC
-	TRBV6-5	many	TRBJ1-3	CASSYSIPGQPYSGNTIYF	TGTGCCAGCAGTTACTCGATCCCGGGTCAGCCCTATTCTGGAAACACCATATATTTT
-	TRBV4-1	-	TRBJ2-3	CASSQDRGLSTDTQYF	TGCGCCAGCAGCCAAGACAGGGGCCTTAGCACAGATACGCAGTATTTT
-	TRBV21-1	-	TRBJ1-6	CASSKVGRVDNSPLHF	TGTGCCAGCAGCAAAGTTGGGAGGGTGGATAATTCACCCCTCCACTTT
TRBD1	TRBV7-3	few	TRBJ2-1	CASSPQRTGGYNEQFF	TGTGCCAGCAGCCCCCAGCGGACAGGGGGGTACAATGAGCAGTTCTTC
TRBD1	TRBV28	few	TRBJ2-1	CASSSIMGGQGASYNEQFF	TGTGCCAGCAGTTCTATTATGGGGGGACAGGGGGCTAGCTACAATGAGCAGTTCTTC
-	TRBV6-1	many	TRBJ1-1	CASSLRENTEAFF	TGTGCCAGCAGCCTCAGGGAGAACACTGAAGCTTTCTTT
-	TRBV19	few	TRBJ2-1	CASSIKQGNEQFF	TGTGCCAGTAGTATAAAACAGGGAAATGAGCAGTTCTTC
TRBD1	TRBV20-1	-	TRBJ1-2	CSPGQGNYGYTF	TGCAGTCCGGGACAGGGGAACTATGGCTACACCTTC
-	TRBV24-1	-	TRBJ1-1	CATSDLHARGGTEAFF	TGTGCCACCAGTGATTTGCACGCCAGGGGAGGGACTGAAGCTTTCTTT
-	TRBV20-1	-	TRBJ1-4	CSAGLMTANYEKLFF	TGCAGTGCTGGTTTAATGACAGCCAACTATGAAAAACTGTTTTTT
TRBD2	TRBV5-1	-	TRBJ2-3	CASRSVVPQGGTTDTQYF	TGCGCCAGCAGATCGGTCGTTCCCCAGGGAGGGACGACAGATACGCAGTATTTT
TRBD1	TRBV7-2	few	TRBJ1-3	CASSTRGLIGNTIYF	TGTGCCAGCAGCACCAGGGGGCTGATTGGAAACACCATATATTTT
-	TRBV20-1	few	TRBJ2-4	CSARPTVKNIQYF	TGCAGTGCTAGACCGACGGTTAAAAACATTCAGTACTTC
TRBD2	TRBV5-1	-	TRBJ2-5	CASSLPSGGQQETQYF	TGCGCCAGCAGCTTGCCTAGCGGGGGGCAACAAGAGACCCAGTACTTC
-	TRBV6-4	-	TRBJ2-2	CASGKTGNTGELFF	TGTGCCAGCGGGAAGACAGGGAACACCGGGGAGCTGTTTTTT
TRBD1	TRBV7-2	-	TRBJ2-3	CASSPDRGGDTQYF	TGTGCCAGCAGCCCGGACAGGGGGGGAGATACGCAGTATTTT
TRBD2	TRBV6-1	few	TRBJ2-7	CASGVSRGDPYEQYF	TGTGCCAGCGGGGTCTCTCGGGGGGATCCCTACGAGCAGTACTTC
-	TRBV24-1	-	TRBJ2-2	CATSDFPGQGELFF	TGTGCCACCAGTGATTTCCCAGGACAGGGGGAGCTGTTTTTT
-	TRBV12-3/TRBV12-4	few	TRBJ1-4	CASRRQSPNEKLFF	TGTGCCAGCAGGCGACAGAGCCCTAATGAAAAACTGTTTTTT
-	TRBV9	-	TRBJ2-3	CASSLSIGQGYEADTQYF	TGTGCCAGCAGCCTCTCTATCGGGCAGGGGTATGAAGCAGATACGCAGTATTTT
-	TRBV7-3	few	TRBJ1-1	CASSTPDGRNTEAFF	TGTGCCAGCAGCACGCCGGACGGGAGGAACACTGAAGCTTTCTTT
-	TRBV7-3	-	TRBJ2-1	CASSKQGMDEQFF	TGTGCCAGCAGCAAGCAGGGGATGGATGAGCAGTTCTTC
-	TRBV14	-	TRBJ1-2	CASSQDRAGYTF	TGTGCCAGCAGCCAAGACAGGGCTGGCTACACCTTC
-	TRBV21-1	-	TRBJ2-5	CASSSFPRGLDGTQYF	TGTGCCAGCAGCTCTTTCCCCAGGGGGCTAGACGGGACCCAGTACTTC
-	TRBV5-1	-	TRBJ1-2	CASSLGLGLYGYTF	TGCGCCAGCAGCTTGGGGCTGGGTCTGTATGGCTACACCTTC
TRBD1	TRBV15	many	TRBJ1-2	CATSKRGQVYGYTF	TGTGCCACCAGCAAAAGGGGACAGGTCTATGGCTACACCTTC